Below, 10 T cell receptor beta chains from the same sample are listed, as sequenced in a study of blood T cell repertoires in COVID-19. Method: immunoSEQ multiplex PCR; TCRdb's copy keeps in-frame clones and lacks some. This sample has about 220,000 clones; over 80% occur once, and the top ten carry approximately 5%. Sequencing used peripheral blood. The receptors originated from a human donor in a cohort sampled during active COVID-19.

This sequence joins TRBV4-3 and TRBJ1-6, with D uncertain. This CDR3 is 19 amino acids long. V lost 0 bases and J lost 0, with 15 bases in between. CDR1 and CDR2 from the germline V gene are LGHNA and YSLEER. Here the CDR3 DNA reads TGCGCCAGCAGCCAAGATGTGGCAGGTTCTCGCTCCTATAATTCACCCCTCCACTTT. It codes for CASSQDVAGSRSYNSPLHF.

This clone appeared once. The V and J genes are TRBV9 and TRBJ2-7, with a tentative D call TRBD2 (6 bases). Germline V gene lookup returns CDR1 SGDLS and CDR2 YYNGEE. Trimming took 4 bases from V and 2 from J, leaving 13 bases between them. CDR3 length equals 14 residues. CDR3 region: CASSKEGTAYEQYF. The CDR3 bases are TGTGCCAGCAGCAAGGAGGGGACCGCCTACGAGCAGTACTTC.

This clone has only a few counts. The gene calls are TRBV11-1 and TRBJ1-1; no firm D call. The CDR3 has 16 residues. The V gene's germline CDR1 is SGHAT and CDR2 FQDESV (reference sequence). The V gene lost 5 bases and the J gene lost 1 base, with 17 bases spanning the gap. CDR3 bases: TGTGCCAGCAGCCCCTGGGTTGGGCGGGAGAACACTGAAGCTTTCTTT. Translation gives CASSPWVGRENTEAFF.

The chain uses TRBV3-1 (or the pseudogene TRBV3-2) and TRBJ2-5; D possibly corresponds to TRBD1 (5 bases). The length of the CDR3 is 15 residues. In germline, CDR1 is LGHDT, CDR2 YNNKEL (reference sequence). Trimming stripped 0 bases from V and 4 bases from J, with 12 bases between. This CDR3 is CASSQDRCQGETQYF. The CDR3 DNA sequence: TGTGCCAGCAGCCAAGATCGGTGCCAGGGAGAGACCCAGTACTTC.

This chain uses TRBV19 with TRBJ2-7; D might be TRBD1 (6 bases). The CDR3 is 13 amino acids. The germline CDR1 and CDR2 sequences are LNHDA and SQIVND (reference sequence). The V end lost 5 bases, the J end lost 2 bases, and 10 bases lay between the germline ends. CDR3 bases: TGTGCCAGTAGTTTACAGGGTGCCTACGAGCAGTACTTC. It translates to CASSLQGAYEQYF.

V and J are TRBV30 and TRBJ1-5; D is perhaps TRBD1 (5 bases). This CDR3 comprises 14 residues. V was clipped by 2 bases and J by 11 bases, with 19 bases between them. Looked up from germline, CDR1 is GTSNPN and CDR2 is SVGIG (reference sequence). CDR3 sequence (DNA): TGTGCCTGGAGTCCCCAGGGTGACTCGGGGGCCCAGCATTTT. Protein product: CAWSPQGDSGAQHF.

The CDR3 bases are TGCGCCAGCAGCGGGGGACAGGGGGCGCCGAGGGGCAATGAAAAACTGTTTTTT. Amino acids: CASSGGQGAPRGNEKLFF. This sequence joins TRBV5-1 and TRBJ1-4; 12 bases align to TRBD1. The V segment lost 4 bases and the J segment 5 bases; nucleotides outside the gene matches: 12. Germline CDR1 SGHRS, CDR2 YFSETQ. The CDR3 is made up of 18 amino acids.

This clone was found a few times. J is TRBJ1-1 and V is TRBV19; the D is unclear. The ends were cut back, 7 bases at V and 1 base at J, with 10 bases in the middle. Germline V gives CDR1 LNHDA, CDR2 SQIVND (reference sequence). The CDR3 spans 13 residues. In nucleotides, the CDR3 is TGTGCCAGTACTTTGGGAGGGAACACTGAAGCTTTCTTT. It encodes CASTLGGNTEAFF.

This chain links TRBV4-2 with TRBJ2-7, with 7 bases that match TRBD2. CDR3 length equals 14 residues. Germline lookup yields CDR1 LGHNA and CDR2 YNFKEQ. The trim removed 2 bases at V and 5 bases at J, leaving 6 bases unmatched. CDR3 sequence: CASSQPGGRNEQYF. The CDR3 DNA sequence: TGTGCCAGCAGCCAACCTGGCGGGAGAAACGAGCAGTACTTC.

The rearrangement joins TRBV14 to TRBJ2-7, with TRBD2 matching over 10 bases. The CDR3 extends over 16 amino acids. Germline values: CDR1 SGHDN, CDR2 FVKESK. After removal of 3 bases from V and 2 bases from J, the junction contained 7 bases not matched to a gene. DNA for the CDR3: TGTGCCAGCAGCCAGAATTTGAGCGGGAGGGCCTACGAGCAGTACTTC. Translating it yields CASSQNLSGRAYEQYF. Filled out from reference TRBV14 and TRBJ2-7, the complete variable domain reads EAGVTQFPSHSVIEKGQTVTLRCDPISGHDNLYWYRRVMGKEIKFLLHFVKESKQDESGMPNNRFLAERTGGTYSTLKVQPAELEDSGVYFCASSQNLSGRAYEQYFGPGTRLTVT.